Included here is one T cell receptor beta chain sequence, with context. This may be a read error: a much more frequent sequence differs by one nucleotide. The record originates from a study of T cells in Graves' hyperthyroidism and ophthalmopathy. The germline V gene has CDR1 ENHRY and CDR2 SYGVKD. The CDR3 consists of 15 residues. What was amplified from RNA transcripts were TCR beta CDR3 regions. First-round RT-PCR targeting the TCR CDR3 was performed with the HTBI primer set. MiXCR was run by TCRdb on the multiplex PCR reads, yielding one entry per CDR3 protein. The profile shows hundreds of thousands of distinct CDR3 sequences, approximately 19% of them singletons.

The chain has TRBV10-3 and TRBJ2-7; the D gene is possibly TRBD1 (6 bases). This TCR was recovered from a man aged 50 to 59 with Graves' ophthalmopathy. The material sequenced was blood. The CDR3 protein is CAITRGGRSSHEQYF. The CDR3 bases are TGTGCCATCACCAGAGGGGGTAGGAGCTCCCACGAGCAGTACTTC.